Each of the 23 T cell receptor beta chains below was sequenced from the same sample in a study of T cell responses to AZD1222 COVID-19 vaccine (dated by TCRdb to the early 2020s). Library method: the immunoSEQ multiplex PCR assay. TCRdb carries this immuneACCESS record with in-frame sequences only. Its versions omit some clonotypes, under half of them owing to an unresolved V gene in the studies checked, with the rest unexplained. In this sample the table shows 84,000 or so clones, approximately 90% of which occur a single time. The top ten clones comprise 5.2% of the sample. The time point label on this specimen signifies: baseline before first vaccination. The sample's treatment or condition label, in plain terms: meningococcal conjugate vaccine given as trial control. The specimen comprised peripheral blood, sampled on day 0 of MenACWY control vaccination. These receptors all stem from an adult in good health.

The rearrangement joins TRBV5-1 to TRBJ2-1; D gene unclear. Trimming removed 1 base from V and 0 bases from J, with 11 bases in between. The CDR3 is 16 amino acids. CDR1 is SGHRS and CDR2 is YFSETQ in the germline V gene. In nucleotides, the CDR3 is TGCGCCAGCAGCTTGTCCGGGCCGAGCTCCTACAATGAGCAGTTCTTC. It is translated as CASSLSGPSSYNEQFF. Full variable domain (remainder filled in from reference TRBV5-1 and TRBJ2-1): KAGVTQTPRYLIKTRGQQVTLSCSPISGHRSVSWYQQTPGQGLQFLFEYFSETQRNKGNFPGRFSGRQFSNSRSEMNVSTLELGDSALYLCASSLSGPSSYNEQFFGPGTRLTVL.

The chain links TRBV10-2 to TRBJ2-1; D possibly matches TRBD1 or TRBD2 (6 bases each). The CDR3 is 14 residues long. In germline, CDR1 is WSHSY, CDR2 SAAADI. V gave up 8 bases and J gave up 4 bases, with 15 bases separating them. The DNA of the CDR3 is TGCGCCAGCTCCGACCTAGGGGGGTACAATGAGCAGTTCTTC. It specifies CASSDLGGYNEQFF.

Comments on this clone: The junction does not match germline at one end; this may be a read error. This chain joins TRBV7-2 and TRBJ2-3, with D possibly being TRBD1 (6 bases). The CDR3 spans 17 residues. Germline CDR1 SGHTA, CDR2 FQGNSA. CDR3 in DNA: TGTGCCAGCAGCATCCTACCGGGCCCCCATCGGACAGCTACGCAGTATTTT. It encodes CASSILPGPHRTATQYF.

The J gene is TRBJ2-7, the V gene TRBV19, with D possibly being TRBD1 or TRBD2 (7 bases each). The V end was cut by 3 bases, the J end by 5 bases, with 11 bases between. CDR1 is LNHDA, CDR2 SQIVND, per germline (reference sequence). CDR3 length: 13 residues. The CDR3 spells CASSMTGRDEQYF. The CDR3 nucleotides read TGTGCCAGTAGTATGACAGGGAGGGACGAGCAGTACTTC.

This rearrangement joins TRBV7-9 to TRBJ2-1; D possibly corresponds to TRBD1 (5 bases). In germline, CDR1 is SEHNR, CDR2 FQNEAQ (reference sequence). Trimming removed 2 bases at V and 1 base at J, with 12 bases between. The CDR3 has 16 amino acids. CDR3 DNA sequence: TGTGCCAGCAGCTTATCGCGGACACTTTCCTACAATGAGCAGTTCTTC. The encoded protein is CASSLSRTLSYNEQFF.

The chain uses TRBV9 and TRBJ2-1; D is perhaps TRBD2 (5 bases). This CDR3 contains 15 residues. Germline assignment: CDR1 SGDLS and CDR2 YYNGEE. V dropped 0 bases and J dropped 9 bases, with 16 bases sitting between them. The DNA of the CDR3 is TGTGCCAGCAGCGTAGGGGCGGACTTTGCCAGTGAGCAGTTCTTC. It translates to CASSVGADFASEQFF.

The CDR3 sequence: CASRSGTLTGELFF. The CDR3 region has the DNA TGTGCCAGCAGATCCGGGACCCTAACCGGGGAGCTGTTTTTT. The V and J genes are TRBV6-5 and TRBJ2-2; D is possibly TRBD1 or TRBD2 (5 bases each). The V gene lost 6 bases and the J gene lost 5 bases, with 13 bases spanning the gap. Germline CDR1 MNHEY, CDR2 SVGAGI. The CDR3 runs to 14 residues.

The V and J genes are TRBV7-9 and TRBJ2-2; 9 nucleotides match TRBD2. V lost 8 bases to trimming and J lost 6 bases; unmatched junction nucleotides: 4. The CDR3 sequence is 13 residues long. From germline, CDR1 is SEHNR and CDR2 FQNEAQ (reference sequence). CDR3 sequence: CASSLAGSGELFF. The CDR3 DNA sequence: TGTGCCAGCTCGCTAGCGGGGTCCGGGGAGCTGTTTTTT.

This chain joins TRBV19 and TRBJ1-5, with D uncertain. Per the germline V gene, CDR1 is LNHDA and CDR2 is SQIVND (reference sequence). This CDR3 has 16 residues. V was clipped by 6 bases and J by 4 bases, with 19 bases between them. CDR3 loop: CASSSTLRTNNQPQHF. The DNA of the CDR3 is TGTGCCAGTAGCAGTACCTTGCGGACTAATAATCAGCCCCAGCATTTT. Full variable domain (outside the CDR3, taken from reference TRBV19 and TRBJ1-5): DGGITQSPKYLFRKEGQNVTLSCEQNLNHDAMYWYRQDPGQGLRLIYYSQIVNDFQKGDIAEGYSVSREKKESFPLTVTSAQKNPTAFYLCASSSTLRTNNQPQHFGDGTRLSIL.

The CDR3 here is CASSLVAQGAGYTF. The CDR3 region has the DNA TGTGCCAGCAGCTTAGTGGCGCAGGGGGCTGGCTACACCTTC. This chain joins TRBV7-2 and TRBJ1-2; the match to TRBD1 covers 8 bases. The CDR3 runs 14 residues. CDR1 SGHTA and CDR2 FQGNSA come from the germline V gene. The V gene end was trimmed by 1 base and the J gene end by 7 bases; junction bases not matched to a gene: 5.

The V gene is TRBV6-5, the J gene TRBJ2-5, with TRBD1 matching 7 bases. Germline V lookup: CDR1 MNHEY, CDR2 SVGAGI. CDR3 length equals 13 residues. V was pared by 10 bases and J by 5 bases, with 10 bases of the junction left unmatched. The CDR3: CAIPGQWPETQYF. In DNA form, the CDR3 reads TGTGCCATTCCGGGACAGTGGCCGGAGACCCAGTACTTC.

The V gene is TRBV2, the J gene TRBJ2-7, with TRBD1 identical over 7 bases. Germline V gene data show CDR1 as SNHLY and CDR2 as FYNNEI. The CDR3 is made up of 14 amino acids. J lost 3 bases, V lost 5 bases, and 7 bases had no gene match. CDR3 in DNA: TGTGCCAGCAGTCAGGACAGGCCCCTCTACGAGCAGTACTTC. It specifies CASSQDRPLYEQYF.

The rearrangement uses TRBV5-1 and TRBJ1-1, with 9 bases matching TRBD1. Germline lookup yields CDR1 SGHRS and CDR2 YFSETQ. The CDR3 loop spans 16 amino acids. V gave up 3 bases and J gave up 6 bases; unmatched junction bases: 12. CDR3 sequence: CASSWTGDVGSAEAFF. The CDR3 bases are TGCGCCAGCAGCTGGACAGGGGATGTGGGGTCGGCTGAAGCTTTCTTT.

V gene TRBV7-8 combines with J gene TRBJ2-7; the match to TRBD1 covers 10 bases. Trimming cost V 2 bases and J 0 bases; bases outside gene matches: 10. The CDR3 contains 18 residues. Germline CDR1 reads SGHVS; CDR2 reads FQNEAQ. CDR3 DNA: TGTGCCAGCAGCTTACCCCCCGGACAGGGGGAGACCTCCTACGAGCAGTACTTC. This translates into CASSLPPGQGETSYEQYF.

The chain carries TRBV27 and TRBJ1-2; 10 positions agree with TRBD1. The CDR3 length is 16 residues. CDR1 MNHEY and CDR2 SMNVEV come from the germline V gene (reference sequence). V gave up 5 bases and J gave up 7 bases; unmatched junction bases: 13. The CDR3 DNA reads as TGTGCCAGCAGTCTCTGGGTGGGACAGGGGACCTCTGGCTACACCTTC. Residues: CASSLWVGQGTSGYTF.

This clone was detected only once. The V and J genes are TRBV7-2 and TRBJ2-7; D is undetermined. The ends were cut back, 1 base at V and 9 bases at J, with 13 bases in the middle. The germline CDR1 and CDR2 sequences are SGHTA and FQGNSA. The CDR3 runs 13 residues. This CDR3 is CASSLDSLLGQYF. CDR3 nucleotide sequence: TGTGCCAGCAGCTTAGACAGTCTCCTCGGGCAGTACTTC. Full variable domain (remainder filled in from reference TRBV7-2 and TRBJ2-7): GAGVSQSPSNKVTEKGKDVELRCDPISGHTALYWYRQSLGQGLEFLIYFQGNSAPDKSGLPSDRFSAERTGGSVSTLTIQRTQQEDSAVYLCASSLDSLLGQYFGPGTRLTVT.

This chain joins TRBV7-2 and TRBJ2-5, with D perhaps TRBD1 or TRBD2 (5 bases each). The CDR3 runs to 16 residues. V lost 5 bases, J lost 5 bases, and 21 bases lay in between. Germline V gives CDR1 SGHTA, CDR2 FQGNSA. The CDR3 DNA is TGTGCCAGCAGCGAAAACCGGGACCCTAGTCGGGAGACCCAGTACTTC. It encodes CASSENRDPSRETQYF.

This sequence joins TRBV27 and TRBJ2-1; D not certain. Trimming removed 3 bases from V and 7 bases from J, with 13 bases in between. CDR3 length: 14 amino acids. The germline CDR1 and CDR2 sequences are MNHEY and SMNVEV (reference sequence). The CDR3 spells CASSFMAEWNEQFF. CDR3 nucleotide sequence: TGTGCCAGCAGTTTTATGGCGGAGTGGAATGAGCAGTTCTTC.

The chain uses TRBV14 and TRBJ2-5; 8 nucleotides line up with TRBD1. From germline, CDR1 is SGHDN and CDR2 FVKESK. With V trimmed by 3 bases and J by 3 bases, 6 bases remained unmatched. This CDR3 comprises 15 residues. In DNA form, the CDR3 reads TGTGCCAGCAGCCAGGACAGGGCCTACAAAGAGACCCAGTACTTC. Translated: CASSQDRAYKETQYF.

V is TRBV28 and J is TRBJ2-1, with 7 bases fitting TRBD1. CDR1 is MDHEN and CDR2 is SYDVKM in the germline V gene. V was pared by 6 bases and J by 0 bases, with 20 bases of the junction left unmatched. This CDR3 region has 20 residues. The CDR3 region is CASSPELGADRAPSYNEQFF. The CDR3 bases are TGTGCCAGCAGCCCAGAGCTCGGTGCCGACAGGGCTCCCTCCTACAATGAGCAGTTCTTC.

J is TRBJ2-5 and V is TRBV5-1; D possibly corresponds to TRBD2 (5 bases). CDR3 length: 12 amino acids. The V gene lost 1 base and the J gene lost 5 bases, with 6 bases spanning the gap. Per germline, CDR1 SGHRS and CDR2 YFSETQ. CDR3 nucleotide sequence: TGCGCCAGCAGCTTGACGGGGGAGACCCAGTACTTC. It codes for CASSLTGETQYF.

The rearrangement uses TRBV19 and TRBJ2-3; 16 nucleotides agree with TRBD2. Germline V gene lookup returns CDR1 LNHDA and CDR2 SQIVND (reference sequence). The J segment lost 5 bases and the V segment lost 1 base, leaving 6 bases of the junction unmatched. This CDR3 spans 18 amino acids. As DNA, the CDR3 is TGTGCCAGTAGTATAGGTCAGGGACTAGCGGGAGGGCAAGATACGCAGTATTTT. Protein product: CASSIGQGLAGGQDTQYF.

J is TRBJ2-6 and V is TRBV23-1, with 7 bases aligning to TRBD2. TRBV23-1 is sorted into the ORF group, with uncertain function. The trim removed 7 bases at V and 2 bases at J, leaving 11 bases unmatched. The CDR3 consists of 17 residues. CDR3 in DNA: TGCGCCAGCACCAAATCGTGGGAGGGCCCTGGGGCCAACGTCCTGACTTTC. The encoded protein is CASTKSWEGPGANVLTF.